The clone carrying this T cell receptor beta chain was observed many times. V shed 1 base and J shed 6 bases, with 7 bases lying between them. Per the germline V gene, CDR1 is SGHDN and CDR2 is FVKESK. This CDR3 is built from 12 residues. The sample originates from a study of neurological immune-mediated disorders. TCRdb passed the 5' RACE reads through MiXCR, listing each CDR3 protein once. Of approximately 45,000 distinct CDR3 sequences listed, roughly 13% are singletons. The sample was PBMCs. This TCR derives from a female donor in good health. The rearrangement links TRBV14 to TRBJ2-7; the D is unclear. The CDR3 is CASSQVRAEQYF. CDR3 in DNA: TGTGCCAGCAGCCAAGTAAGGGCCGAGCAGTACTTC.